This T cell receptor (beta chain) was sequenced in a study of control samples from healthy donors and cancer patients. Profiled with immunoSEQ multiplex PCR; TCRdb holds only in-frame clones, not every one. Seen here are approximately 63,000 clones, over 75% observed once, and the top ten hold over 4.5%. This CDR3 comprises 18 residues. V lost 2 bases, J lost 2 bases, and 14 bases stayed unmatched. Germline V gene data show CDR1 as LNHNV and CDR2 as YYDKDF (reference sequence). The rearrangement links TRBV15 to TRBJ2-7, with 8 bases identical to TRBD2. Source material: blood. The TCR was taken from a man between 35 and 55 years old in good health. The CDR3 DNA sequence: TGTGCCACCAGCAGAACTCTTTCAGCGGGAGTCAAAACCTACGAGCAGTACTTC. Its protein is CATSRTLSAGVKTYEQYF. The full variable domain, rest sourced from reference TRBV15 and TRBJ2-7, is DAMVIQNPRYQVTQFGKPVTLSCSQTLNHNVMYWYQQKSSQAPKLLFHYYDKDFNNEADTPDNFQSRRPNTSFCFLDIRSPGLGDTAMYLCATSRTLSAGVKTYEQYFGPGTRLTVT.